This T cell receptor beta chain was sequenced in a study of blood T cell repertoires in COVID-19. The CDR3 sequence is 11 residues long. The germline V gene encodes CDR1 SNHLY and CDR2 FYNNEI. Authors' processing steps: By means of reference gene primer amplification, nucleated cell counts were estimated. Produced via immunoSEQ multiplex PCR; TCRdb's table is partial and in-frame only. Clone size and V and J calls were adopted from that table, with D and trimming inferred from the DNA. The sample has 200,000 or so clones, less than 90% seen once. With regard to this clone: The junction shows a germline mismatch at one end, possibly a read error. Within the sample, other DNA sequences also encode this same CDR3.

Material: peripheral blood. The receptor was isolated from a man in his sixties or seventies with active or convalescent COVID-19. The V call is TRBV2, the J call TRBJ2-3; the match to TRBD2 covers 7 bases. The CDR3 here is CASSGRGTQYF. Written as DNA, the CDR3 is TGTGCCAGTAGTGGGAGGGGTACGCAGTATTTT. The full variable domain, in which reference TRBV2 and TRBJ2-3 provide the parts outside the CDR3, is EPEVTQTPSHQVTQMGQEVILRCVPISNHLYFYWYRQILGQKVEFLVSFYNNEISEKSEIFDDQFSVERPDGSNFTLKIRSTKLEDSAMYFCASSGRGTQYFGPGTRLTVL.